This passage covers 17 T cell receptor beta chains from one sample sequenced in a study of T cells in Graves' hyperthyroidism and ophthalmopathy. Amplification of TCR beta CDR3 regions used RNA as the template. The primer set for the first-round RT-PCR of the TCR CDR3 was HTBI. TCRdb re-called the multiplex PCR reads through MiXCR, storing one row per CDR3 protein. The data hold hundreds of thousands of distinct CDR3 sequences, with 30% to 40% observed a single time. Sample: blood. All receptors derive from a woman between 40 and 50 years old with Graves' hyperthyroidism.

V usage is TRBV6-1 and J usage is TRBJ1-4; D is undetermined. Per germline, CDR1 MNHNS and CDR2 SASEGT. Trimming pared 6 bases from V and 3 bases from J, leaving 11 bases between. The CDR3 sequence is 14 residues long. The CDR3 sequence: CASRKALSNEKLFF. CDR3 DNA: TGTGCCAGCAGGAAGGCTCTATCTAATGAAAAACTGTTTTTT.

This chain connects TRBV7-2 to TRBJ2-3; possibly TRBD2 for D (5 bases). Trimming removed 5 bases at V and 0 bases at J, with 15 bases between. Germline assignment: CDR1 SGHTA and CDR2 FQGNSA. The CDR3 loop spans 16 amino acids. The CDR3 DNA sequence: TGTGCCAGCAGCAAACCCCATGGCGGGAGCACAGATACGCAGTATTTT. Translation: CASSKPHGGSTDTQYF.

V is TRBV9 and J is TRBJ2-7; possible D gene TRBD1, 5 bases. This CDR3 has 16 residues. CDR1 and CDR2 (germline): SGDLS, YYNGEE. Between the trimmed V and J ends, which lost 5 bases and 4 bases, there was a span of 22 bases. The CDR3 DNA follows: TGTGCCAGCAGACGAGCCGCTGGGGCGAGGCGTTACGAGCAGTACTTC. It specifies CASRRAAGARRYEQYF.

This clonotype was detected only a few times. The chain recombines TRBV12-3 or TRBV12-4 with TRBJ1-1; D unclear. Trimming stripped 2 bases from V and 4 bases from J, with 11 bases between. This CDR3 has 14 residues. The CDR3 coding sequence is TGTGCCAGCAGTTTAAGGCACAGCGGCACTGAAGCTTTCTTT. This encodes CASSLRHSGTEAFF.

This clonotype turned up a few times. The CDR3, as DNA: TGTGCCAGCAGCTTGTCATTTACCCCAAGGAAAAAACTGTTTTTT. It codes for CASSLSFTPRKKLFF. J is TRBJ1-4 and V is TRBV7-8; D is unresolved. V gave up 3 bases and J gave up 9 bases, with 17 bases separating them. The CDR3 is made up of 15 amino acids. Germline V gene data show CDR1 as SGHVS and CDR2 as FQNEAQ. The full variable domain, with the rest looked up from reference TRBV7-8 and TRBJ1-4, is GAGVSQSPRYKVAKRGQDVALRCDPISGHVSLFWYQQALGQGPEFLTYFQNEAQLDKSGLPSDRFFAERPEGSVSTLKIQRTQQEDSAVYLCASSLSFTPRKKLFFGSGTQLSVL.

This clonotype was seen ten or more times. The chain recombines TRBV7-2 with TRBJ2-5; unclear D gene. This CDR3 has 12 residues. V was cut by 1 base and J by 8 bases, with 8 bases left in between. Germline-derived CDR1 and CDR2 are SGHTA and FQGNSA. CDR3 DNA sequence: TGTGCCAGCAGCTTAGGCGAGAGCACCCAGTACTTC. It translates to CASSLGESTQYF.

Worth noting for this clonotype: A much larger clone differs by one base, so this may be a read error. The limits of the CDR3 on the DNA are not certain, so only TCRdb's listed CDR3 is given. The rearrangement uses TRBV20-1 and TRBJ1-2. From its first to its last residue, the CDR3 has 12 amino acids. CDR1 is DFQATT and CDR2 is SNEGSKA in the germline V gene (reference sequence). CDR3 sequence reads: CSAYREGYGCTF.

This clonotype was counted many times. This chain uses TRBV20-1 with TRBJ2-5; TRBD1 aligns across 7 bases. The germline V gene has CDR1 DFQATT and CDR2 SNEGSKA (reference sequence). The junction had 9 bases not matched to a gene; V was cut back by 6 bases and J by 5 bases. The CDR3 runs to 13 residues. The CDR3 loop is CSAHTGVEETQYF. CDR3 bases: TGCAGTGCCCATACAGGGGTTGAGGAGACCCAGTACTTC.

This chain uses TRBV11-2 with TRBJ1-2; D gene unclear. V lost 0 bases and J lost 4, with 12 bases in between. Germline values: CDR1 SGHAT, CDR2 FQNNGV. This CDR3 is built from 15 residues. The CDR3 loop reads CASSLDYGRVYGYTF. CDR3 coding DNA: TGTGCCAGCAGCTTAGACTATGGGCGAGTCTATGGCTACACCTTC. Full variable domain (rest looked up from reference TRBV11-2 and TRBJ1-2): EAGVAQSPRYKIIEKRQSVAFWCNPISGHATLYWYQQILGQGPKLLIQFQNNGVVDDSQLPKDRFSAERLKGVDSTLKIQPAKLEDSAVYLCASSLDYGRVYGYTFGSGTRLTVV.

This clonotype was detected ten times or more. This chain connects TRBV7-2 to TRBJ2-1; D ambiguous. This CDR3 spans 15 amino acids. V lost 1 base and J lost 1, with 8 bases in between. Per the germline V gene, CDR1 is SGHTA and CDR2 is FQGNSA. The CDR3 nucleotides read TGTGCCAGCAGCTTAGATGGGCAGTCCTACAATGAGCAGTTCTTC. It specifies CASSLDGQSYNEQFF. Drawing the rest from reference TRBV7-2 and TRBJ2-1, the complete variable domain is GAGVSQSPSNKVTEKGKDVELRCDPISGHTALYWYRQSLGQGLEFLIYFQGNSAPDKSGLPSDRFSAERTGGSVSTLTIQRTQQEDSAVYLCASSLDGQSYNEQFFGPGTRLTVL.

The table lists this clonotype with a few counts. The J gene is TRBJ1-1, the V gene TRBV5-6, with D tentatively TRBD1 (5 bases). This CDR3 is built from 14 residues. Germline values: CDR1 SGHDT, CDR2 YYEEEE. V gave up 7 bases and J gave up 6 bases, with 19 bases separating them. The CDR3 region has the DNA TGTGCCAGCTGGACATGGGGGGATATTGCTGAAGCTTTCTTT. This translates into CASWTWGDIAEAFF.

This chain uses TRBV10-1 with TRBJ2-3, with D tentatively TRBD1 (5 bases). Germline CDR1 WNHNN, CDR2 SYGVQD (reference sequence). The length of the CDR3 is 15 residues. V shed 0 bases and J shed 6 bases, with 13 bases lying between them. The DNA of the CDR3 is TGCGCCAGCAGTGAGTCGACGTTATGGGGCGATACGCAGTATTTT. This codes for CASSESTLWGDTQYF.

This clonotype occurred many times. This chain uses TRBV12-3 or TRBV12-4 with TRBJ1-5; D remains ambiguous. The V end lost 5 bases, the J end lost 6 bases, and 11 bases lay between the germline ends. There are 13 residues in the CDR3. The CDR3 DNA reads as TGTGCCAGCAGTCCTCAGGACGTTCAGCCCCAGCATTTT. Protein product: CASSPQDVQPQHF.

In this sample, this clonotype turned up a few times. The chain joins TRBV5-1 to TRBJ2-5; perhaps TRBD1 as D (6 bases). The germline V gene has CDR1 SGHRS and CDR2 YFSETQ. V lost 0 bases to trimming and J lost 4 bases, with 10 bases between them. This CDR3 region has 14 residues. The chain's CDR3 is CASSLELRGETQYF. Written as DNA, the CDR3 is TGCGCCAGCAGCTTGGAGCTCAGGGGAGAGACCCAGTACTTC.

This clonotype was observed many times. The rearrangement joins TRBV7-2 to TRBJ1-2; D call uncertain. CDR3 length: 14 amino acids. Germline assignment: CDR1 SGHTA and CDR2 FQGNSA. Trimming stripped 5 bases from V and 0 bases from J, with 10 bases between. In nucleotides, the CDR3 is TGTGCCAGCAGCCCCCGTCAGACTAACTATGGCTACACCTTC. This codes for CASSPRQTNYGYTF.

The CDR3 is CSVQGKETQYF. Written as DNA, the CDR3 is TGCAGTGTACAGGGTAAAGAGACCCAGTACTTC. V usage is TRBV20-1 and J usage is TRBJ2-5; D is perhaps TRBD1 (6 bases). Trimming removed 7 bases at V and 3 bases at J, with 9 bases between. The CDR3 has 11 amino acids. Germline V gene data show CDR1 as DFQATT and CDR2 as SNEGSKA (reference sequence).

About this clonotype itself: Given a much more abundant clone one base away, this may be a read error. The chain combines TRBV7-3 with TRBJ2-5; D ambiguous. The length of the CDR3 is 14 residues. CDR1 is SGHTA and CDR2 is FQGTGA in the germline V gene. The ends were cut back, 0 bases at V and 2 bases at J, with 7 bases in the middle. The CDR3 reads CASSLTMRQETQYF. The DNA for the CDR3 is TGTGCCAGCAGCTTAACAATGCGTCAAGAGACCCAGTACTTC. The full variable domain, rest sourced from reference TRBV7-3 and TRBJ2-5, is GAGVSQTPSNKVTEKGKYVELRCDPISGHTALYWYRQSLGQGPEFLIYFQGTGAADDSGLPNDRFFAVRPEGSVSTLKIQRTERGDSAVYLCASSLTMRQETQYFGPGTRLLVL.